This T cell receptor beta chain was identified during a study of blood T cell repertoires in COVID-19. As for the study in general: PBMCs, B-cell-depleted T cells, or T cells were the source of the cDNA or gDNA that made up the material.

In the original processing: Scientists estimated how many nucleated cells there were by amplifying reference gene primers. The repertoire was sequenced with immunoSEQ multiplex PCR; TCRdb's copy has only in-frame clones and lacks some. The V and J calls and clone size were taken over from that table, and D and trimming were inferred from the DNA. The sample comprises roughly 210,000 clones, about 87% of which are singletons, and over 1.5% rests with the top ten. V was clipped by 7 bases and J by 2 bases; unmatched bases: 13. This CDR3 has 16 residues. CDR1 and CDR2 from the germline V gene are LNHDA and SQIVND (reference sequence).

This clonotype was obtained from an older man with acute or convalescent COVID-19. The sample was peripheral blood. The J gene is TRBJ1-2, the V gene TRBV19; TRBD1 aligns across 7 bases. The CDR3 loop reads CASISPRQGGNYGYTF. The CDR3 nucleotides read TGTGCCAGTATCTCCCCCCGACAGGGCGGCAACTATGGCTACACCTTC. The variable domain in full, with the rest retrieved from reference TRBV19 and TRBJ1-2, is DGGITQSPKYLFRKEGQNVTLSCEQNLNHDAMYWYRQDPGQGLRLIYYSQIVNDFQKGDIAEGYSVSREKKESFPLTVTSAQKNPTAFYLCASISPRQGGNYGYTFGSGTRLTVV.